These T cell receptor beta chains were read from a single sample in a study of monozygotic twins with inflammatory bowel disease. TCRdb re-called the 5' RACE reads and catalogs CDR3 proteins one per entry, DNA excluded. This listing includes about 130,000 distinct CDR3 sequences. Specimen: blood. The receptors here all came from a human donor with ulcerative colitis or Crohn's disease, or a healthy co-twin of an affected twin (not recorded which). Both conserved end residues are part of each CDR3. The order of the fields is V gene, J gene, CDR3 protein.

v_call: TRBV27
j_call: TRBJ1-2
cdr3_aa: CASSLSIDRTYGYTF

v_call: TRBV5-1
j_call: TRBJ2-7
cdr3_aa: CASSLVGGNYEQYF

v_call: TRBV12-3/TRBV12-4
j_call: TRBJ1-1
cdr3_aa: CAGSTTDRGPSNTEAFF

v_call: TRBV3-1
j_call: TRBJ1-5
cdr3_aa: CASSLRDSGPQHF

v_call: TRBV20-1
j_call: TRBJ2-5
cdr3_aa: CSAGGLRRQGARGTQYF

v_call: TRBV4-3
j_call: TRBJ2-1
cdr3_aa: CASSQDITRGAVDNEQFF

v_call: TRBV19
j_call: TRBJ2-2
cdr3_aa: CASSPRLRLAANTGELFF

v_call: TRBV5-4
j_call: TRBJ2-2
cdr3_aa: CASSSPGLAVNTGELFF

v_call: TRBV6-5
j_call: TRBJ2-2
cdr3_aa: CASSTPGPQIPGELFF

v_call: TRBV4-1
j_call: TRBJ2-3
cdr3_aa: CASSQGTSGKADTQYF

v_call: TRBV29-1
j_call: TRBJ1-1
cdr3_aa: CSILTGATEAFF